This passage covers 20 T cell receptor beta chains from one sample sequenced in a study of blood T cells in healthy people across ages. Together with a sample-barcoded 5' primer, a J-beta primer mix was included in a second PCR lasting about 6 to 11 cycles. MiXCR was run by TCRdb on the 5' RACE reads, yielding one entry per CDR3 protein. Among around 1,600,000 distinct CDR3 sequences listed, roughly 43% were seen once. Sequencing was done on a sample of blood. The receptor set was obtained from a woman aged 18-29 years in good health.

In DNA form, the CDR3 reads TGCGCCAGCAGCCACCTCTGGGTGAGGACGAACACTGAAGCTTTCTTT. This sequence encodes CASSHLWVRTNTEAFF. J is TRBJ1-1 and V is TRBV4-1; D is unclear. Trimming shortened V by 3 bases and J by 1 base, and 15 bases separated the two germline ends. Germline CDR1 reads MGHRA; CDR2 reads YSYEKL. The CDR3 runs to 16 residues.

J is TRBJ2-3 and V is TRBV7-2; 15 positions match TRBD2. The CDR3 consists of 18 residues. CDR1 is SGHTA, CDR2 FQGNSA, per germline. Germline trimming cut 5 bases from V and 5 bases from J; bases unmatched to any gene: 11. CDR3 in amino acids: CASSQRTSGGAGRDTQYF. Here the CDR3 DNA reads TGTGCCAGCAGCCAACGGACTAGCGGGGGGGCCGGAAGAGATACGCAGTATTTT.

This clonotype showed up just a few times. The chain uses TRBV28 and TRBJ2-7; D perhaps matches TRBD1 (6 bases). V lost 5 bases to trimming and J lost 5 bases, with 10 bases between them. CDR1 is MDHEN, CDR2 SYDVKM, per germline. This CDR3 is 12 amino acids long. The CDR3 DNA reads TGTGCCAGCAGTCCGGACAGCCACGAGCAGTACTTC. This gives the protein CASSPDSHEQYF.

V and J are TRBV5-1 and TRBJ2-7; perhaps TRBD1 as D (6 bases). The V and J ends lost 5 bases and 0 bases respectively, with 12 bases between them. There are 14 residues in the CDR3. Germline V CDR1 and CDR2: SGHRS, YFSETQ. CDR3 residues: CASSTRDISYEQYF. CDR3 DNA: TGCGCCAGCAGTACTCGGGACATCTCCTACGAGCAGTACTTC.

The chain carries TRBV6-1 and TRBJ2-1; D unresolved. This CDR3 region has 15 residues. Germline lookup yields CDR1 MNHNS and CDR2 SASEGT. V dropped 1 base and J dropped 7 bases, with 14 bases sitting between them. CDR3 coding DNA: TGTGCCAGCAGTGAAGAGGGAAACCCGTGGAATGAGCAGTTCTTC. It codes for CASSEEGNPWNEQFF.

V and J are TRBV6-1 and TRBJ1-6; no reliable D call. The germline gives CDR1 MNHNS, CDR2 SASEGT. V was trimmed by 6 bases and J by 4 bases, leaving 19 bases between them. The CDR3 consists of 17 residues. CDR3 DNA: TGTGCCAGCAGAATCCTGAAATCCGTTATATATAATTCACCCCTCCACTTT. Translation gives CASRILKSVIYNSPLHF.

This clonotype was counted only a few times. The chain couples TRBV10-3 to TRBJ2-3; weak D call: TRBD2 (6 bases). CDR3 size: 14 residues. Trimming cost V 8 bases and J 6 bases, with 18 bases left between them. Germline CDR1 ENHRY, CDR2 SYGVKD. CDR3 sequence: CAIGPGLPTDTQYF. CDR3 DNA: TGTGCCATCGGGCCGGGACTTCCCACGGATACGCAGTATTTT.

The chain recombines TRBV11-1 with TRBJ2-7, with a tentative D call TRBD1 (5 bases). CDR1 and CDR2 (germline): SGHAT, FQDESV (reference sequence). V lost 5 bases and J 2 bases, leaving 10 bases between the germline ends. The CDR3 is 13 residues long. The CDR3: CASSLHRTYEQYF. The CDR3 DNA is TGTGCCAGCAGCCTCCACAGGACCTACGAGCAGTACTTC.

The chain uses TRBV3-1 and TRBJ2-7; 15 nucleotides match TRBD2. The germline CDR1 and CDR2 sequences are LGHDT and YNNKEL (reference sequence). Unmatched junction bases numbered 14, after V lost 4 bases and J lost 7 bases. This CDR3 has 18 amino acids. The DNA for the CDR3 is TGTGCCAGCAGCCGGACTAGCGGGAGGGCCAATTCCTACAATGAGCAGTACTTC. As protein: CASSRTSGRANSYNEQYF.

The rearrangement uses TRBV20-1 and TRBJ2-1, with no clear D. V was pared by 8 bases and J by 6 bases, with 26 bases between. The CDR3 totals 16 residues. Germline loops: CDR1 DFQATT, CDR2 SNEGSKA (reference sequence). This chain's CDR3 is CSPRSRALSPSNEQFF. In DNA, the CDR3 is TGCAGTCCCCGGTCCCGGGCCCTTAGCCCCTCCAATGAGCAGTTCTTC.

Here the CDR3 reads CASSQGIQTTEQYF. CDR3 nucleotides: TGCGCCAGCAGCCAAGGTATCCAGACCACCGAGCAGTACTTC. The chain uses TRBV4-3 and TRBJ2-4; D gene ambiguous. The end of the DNA aligns better with TRBJ2-7, so the J call may be wrong. This CDR3 has 14 residues. The germline V gene has CDR1 LGHNA and CDR2 YSLEER.

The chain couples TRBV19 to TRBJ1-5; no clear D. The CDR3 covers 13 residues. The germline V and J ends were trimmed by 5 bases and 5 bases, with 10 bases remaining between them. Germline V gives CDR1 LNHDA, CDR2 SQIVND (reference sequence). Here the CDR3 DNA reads TGTGCCAGTAGTTTCACAGTTTATCAGCCCCAGCATTTT. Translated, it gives CASSFTVYQPQHF.

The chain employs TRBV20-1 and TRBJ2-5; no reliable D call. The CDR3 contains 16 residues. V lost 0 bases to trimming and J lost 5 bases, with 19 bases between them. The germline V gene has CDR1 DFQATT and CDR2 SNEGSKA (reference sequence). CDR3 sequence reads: CSARDARQPRRETQYF. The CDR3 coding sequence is TGCAGTGCTAGAGATGCTCGGCAGCCCCGCCGGGAGACCCAGTACTTC.

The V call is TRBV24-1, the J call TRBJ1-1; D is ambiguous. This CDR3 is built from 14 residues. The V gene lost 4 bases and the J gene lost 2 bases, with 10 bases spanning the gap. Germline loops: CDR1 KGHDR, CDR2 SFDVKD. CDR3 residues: CATSDPGRNTEAFF. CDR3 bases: TGTGCCACCAGTGACCCCGGACGAAACACTGAAGCTTTCTTT.

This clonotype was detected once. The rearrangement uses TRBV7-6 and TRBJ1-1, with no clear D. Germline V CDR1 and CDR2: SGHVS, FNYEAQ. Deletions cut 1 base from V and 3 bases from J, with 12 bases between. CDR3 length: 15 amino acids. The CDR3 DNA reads TGTGCCAGCAGCTTAGTGGTAGGTCGTCACACTGAAGCTTTCTTT. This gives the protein CASSLVVGRHTEAFF.

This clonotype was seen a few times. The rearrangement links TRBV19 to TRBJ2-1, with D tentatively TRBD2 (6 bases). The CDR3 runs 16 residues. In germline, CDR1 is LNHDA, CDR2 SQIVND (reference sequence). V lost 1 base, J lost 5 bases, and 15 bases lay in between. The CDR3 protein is CASSIGRGLPNNEQFF. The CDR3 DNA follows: TGTGCCAGTAGTATAGGGAGAGGACTACCTAACAATGAGCAGTTCTTC.

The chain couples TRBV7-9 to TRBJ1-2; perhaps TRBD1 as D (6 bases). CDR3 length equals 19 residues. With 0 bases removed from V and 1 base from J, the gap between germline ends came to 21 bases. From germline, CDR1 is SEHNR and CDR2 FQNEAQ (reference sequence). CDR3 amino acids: CASSLAIVGGASDNYGYTF. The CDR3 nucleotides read TGTGCCAGCAGCTTAGCGATCGTCGGGGGCGCGAGTGATAACTATGGCTACACCTTC.

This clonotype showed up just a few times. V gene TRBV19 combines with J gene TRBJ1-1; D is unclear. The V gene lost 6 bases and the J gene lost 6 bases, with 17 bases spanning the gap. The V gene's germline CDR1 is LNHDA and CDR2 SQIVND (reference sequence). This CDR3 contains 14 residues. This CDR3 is CASRVGGISAEAFF. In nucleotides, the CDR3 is TGTGCCAGTAGGGTCGGAGGAATTAGCGCTGAAGCTTTCTTT. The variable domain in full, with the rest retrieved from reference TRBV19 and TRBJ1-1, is DGGITQSPKYLFRKEGQNVTLSCEQNLNHDAMYWYRQDPGQGLRLIYYSQIVNDFQKGDIAEGYSVSREKKESFPLTVTSAQKNPTAFYLCASRVGGISAEAFFGQGTRLTVV.

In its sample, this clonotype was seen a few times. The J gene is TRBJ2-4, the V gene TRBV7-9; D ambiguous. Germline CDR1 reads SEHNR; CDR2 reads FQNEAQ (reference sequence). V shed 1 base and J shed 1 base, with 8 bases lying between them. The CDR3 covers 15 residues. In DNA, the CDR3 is TGTGCCAGCAGCTTAGGGGGTTCGGCCAAAAACATTCAGTACTTC. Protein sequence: CASSLGGSAKNIQYF.

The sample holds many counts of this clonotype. CDR3 amino acids: CASSERDYEQYF. CDR3 DNA: TGTGCCAGCAGTGAAAGGGACTACGAGCAGTACTTC. The chain combines TRBV2 with TRBJ2-7; unclear D gene. CDR1 and CDR2 (germline): SNHLY, FYNNEI. Trimming shortened V by 2 bases and J by 3 bases, and 5 bases separated the two germline ends. The CDR3 has 12 amino acids.